This passage covers 13 T cell receptor beta chains from one sample sequenced in a study of blood T cell repertoires in COVID-19. TCRdb's table, derived via immunoSEQ multiplex PCR, lists solely in-frame clones and lacks some. The table includes 260,000 or so clones, approximately 88% detected once. The sequencing input was peripheral blood. These receptor sequences come from a human donor in a cohort sampled during active COVID-19.

CDR3 nucleotides: TGTGCCAGCAGTGCCCCCGGGATCCTACTGGGCGGCTATGGCTACACCTTC. This translates into CASSAPGILLGGYGYTF. This chain uses TRBV28 with TRBJ1-2; D ambiguous. From germline, CDR1 is MDHEN and CDR2 SYDVKM. CDR3 length equals 17 residues. Trimming removed 5 bases from V and 4 bases from J, with 23 bases in between.

The V and J genes are TRBV28 and TRBJ1-1; D not certain. The CDR3 sequence is 15 residues long. Germline V CDR1 and CDR2: MDHEN, SYDVKM. V was trimmed by 0 bases and J by 0 bases, leaving 8 bases between them. CDR3 residues: CASSLWGGMNTEAFF. As DNA, the CDR3 is TGTGCCAGCAGTTTATGGGGAGGGATGAACACTGAAGCTTTCTTT.

The rearrangement joins TRBV24-1 to TRBJ2-1; TRBD1 matches at 9 bases. The J segment lost 8 bases and the V segment lost 3 bases, leaving 7 bases of the junction unmatched. The CDR3 sequence is 15 residues long. Germline assignment: CDR1 KGHDR and CDR2 SFDVKD. CDR3 bases: TGTGCCACCAGTGATCTTGGGGACAGGGCCGATGAGCAGTTCTTC. This sequence encodes CATSDLGDRADEQFF.

The chain uses TRBV27 and TRBJ2-2, with 8 bases aligning to TRBD1. CDR1 and CDR2 (germline): MNHEY, SMNVEV (reference sequence). V dropped 2 bases and J dropped 6; count of bases not matched to a gene: 5. The CDR3 length is 15 residues. CDR3 in DNA: TGTGCCAGCAGTTTAATGGCAGGGGGCTCCGGGGAGCTGTTTTTT. Translation gives CASSLMAGGSGELFF.

The chain is built from TRBV15 and TRBJ2-2; the match to TRBD1 covers 9 bases. The CDR3 is made up of 19 amino acids. The V segment lost 5 bases and the J segment 5 bases; nucleotides outside the gene matches: 18. Per germline, CDR1 LNHNV and CDR2 YYDKDF (reference sequence). This chain's CDR3 is CATSGNPGTGNLMTGELFF. Written as DNA, the CDR3 is TGTGCCACCAGCGGTAACCCCGGGACAGGGAACTTGATGACCGGGGAGCTGTTTTTT.

The V call is TRBV4-3, the J call TRBJ2-1, with 13 bases lining up with TRBD2. Germline lookup yields CDR1 LGHNA and CDR2 YSLEER. V trimming: 5 bases; J trimming: 4 bases; junction bases outside the gene matches: 2. The CDR3 has 15 residues. The CDR3 sequence is CASSKGLAGYNEQFF. The CDR3 DNA reads TGCGCCAGCAGCAAGGGACTAGCGGGATACAATGAGCAGTTCTTC.

The rearrangement joins TRBV9 to TRBJ2-5; D remains unclear. This CDR3 contains 14 residues. CDR1 and CDR2 from the germline V gene are SGDLS and YYNGEE. V was pared by 3 bases and J by 7 bases, with 16 bases between. The CDR3 loop is CASSAERRYGTQYF. Here the CDR3 DNA reads TGTGCCAGCAGCGCGGAGAGAAGGTACGGGACCCAGTACTTC.

This chain connects TRBV4-3 to TRBJ2-2, with D perhaps matching TRBD1 (5 bases). The length of the CDR3 is 13 residues. The germline V and J ends were trimmed by 3 bases and 5 bases, with 7 bases remaining between them. The germline V gene has CDR1 LGHNA and CDR2 YSLEER. The CDR3 coding sequence is TGCGCCAGCAGCCATGCAGGGACCGGGGAGCTGTTTTTT. This gives the protein CASSHAGTGELFF.

CDR3: CASSLDGSRNYEQYF. CDR3 sequence (DNA): TGTGCCAGCAGCTTAGATGGCTCCAGGAATTACGAGCAGTACTTC. V usage is TRBV7-2 and J usage is TRBJ2-7, with D uncertain. CDR1 is SGHTA, CDR2 FQGNSA, per germline. V lost 1 base to trimming and J lost 4 bases, with 14 bases between them. The CDR3 has 15 residues.

V usage is TRBV28 and J usage is TRBJ2-7; possible D gene TRBD1, 6 bases. V shed 5 bases and J shed 2 bases, with 7 bases lying between them. Germline V gives CDR1 MDHEN, CDR2 SYDVKM. CDR3 length: 12 residues. This CDR3 is CASSGQPYEQYF. Written as DNA, the CDR3 is TGTGCCAGCAGTGGACAGCCCTACGAGCAGTACTTC.

This chain uses TRBV27 with TRBJ1-6, with D tentatively TRBD1 (6 bases). The V gene's germline CDR1 is MNHEY and CDR2 SMNVEV (reference sequence). Between the trimmed V and J ends, which lost 2 bases and 9 bases, there was a span of 11 bases. The CDR3 totals 14 residues. The CDR3 loop reads CASSLGRGASPLHF. In DNA, the CDR3 is TGTGCCAGCAGTTTAGGGCGGGGGGCTTCACCCCTCCACTTT.

The chain uses TRBV27 and TRBJ2-5, with 8 bases fitting TRBD2. The CDR3 covers 16 residues. Unmatched junction bases numbered 9, after V lost 2 bases and J lost 4 bases. Germline assignment: CDR1 MNHEY and CDR2 SMNVEV (reference sequence). CDR3 residues: CASSLRDGRGIETQYF. Here the CDR3 DNA reads TGTGCCAGCAGTTTACGCGACGGGAGGGGGATAGAGACCCAGTACTTC.

With respect to this clone: Within the sample, other DNA sequences also encode this same CDR3. The genes are TRBV6-5 and TRBJ2-7; D call uncertain. The V end lost 0 bases, the J end lost 2 bases, and 8 bases lay between the germline ends. Germline values: CDR1 MNHEY, CDR2 SVGAGI. The CDR3 runs to 14 residues. The CDR3 loop reads CASSYSRAPYEQYF. CDR3 nucleotide sequence: TGTGCCAGCAGTTACTCCCGCGCCCCCTACGAGCAGTACTTC.